The rows below give T cell receptor beta chains drawn from one sample of a study of control samples from healthy donors and cancer patients. The data were produced by immunoSEQ multiplex PCR, yet TCRdb's version contains in-frame clones alone and is incomplete. The sample yields approximately 30,000 clones, just under 90% seen once. The sequenced material came from PBMCs. The receptors here all came from a woman between 35 and 50 years old with lung cancer. The CDR3 runs from the conserved cysteine through the conserved F or W. Fields, in order: D gene, J gene, V gene, clone size, CDR3 DNA, CDR3 protein. The D gene is left open where the match is weak. A clone size is listed for some rows: how often the clone was seen (once, few, many), or a class if it is expanded.

NA,TRBJ1-4,TRBV28,NA,TGTGCCAGCAGTTTGATCCCTGAAAAACTGTTTTTT,CASSLIPEKLFF
TRBD2,TRBJ2-3,TRBV12-5,NA,TGTGCTAGTACGGTTGACGGCGGGGGGGCTGGTACGCAGTATTTT,CASTVDGGGAGTQYF
NA,TRBJ2-1,TRBV2,NA,TGTGCCAGTGGGGACGGCCTAACCTACAATGAGCAGTTCTTC,CASGDGLTYNEQFF
NA,TRBJ2-2,TRBV7-9,NA,TGTGCCAGCAGCTATAGCGGGAACACCGGGGAGCTGTTTTTT,CASSYSGNTGELFF
NA,TRBJ2-5,TRBV10-3,NA,TGTGCCATCAGTGATCCGGGCCCAGGGACGGAGACCCAGTACTTC,CAISDPGPGTETQYF
TRBD1,TRBJ1-2,TRBV5-1,NA,TGCGCCAGCAGCTTACGGGACAGCGGCTATGGCTACACCTTC,CASSLRDSGYGYTF
NA,TRBJ2-7,TRBV30,NA,TGTGCCTGGAGTGTATCCGGTGTGCAGTACTTC,CAWSVSGVQYF
NA,TRBJ1-5,TRBV19,NA,TGTGCCAGTAATTCGGGGAATAGCAATCAGCCCCAGCATTTT,CASNSGNSNQPQHF
NA,TRBJ2-5,TRBV7-2,NA,TGTGCCAGCAGCTTAAAGACAGGAGACCAAGAGACCCAGTACTTC,CASSLKTGDQETQYF
TRBD2,TRBJ2-1,TRBV19,NA,TGTGCCAGTAATAGCGGGGGGGTTCACAATGAGCAGTTCTTC,CASNSGGVHNEQFF
NA,TRBJ1-2,TRBV29-1,once,TGCAGCGTCCGGACAGTGACTAACTATGGCTACACCTTC,CSVRTVTNYGYTF
TRBD2,TRBJ2-3,TRBV6-2/TRBV6-3,NA,TGTGCCAGCAGTCTCGTAGCGGGGGAAGGCACAGATACGCAGTATTTT,CASSLVAGEGTDTQYF
NA,TRBJ2-6,TRBV6-2/TRBV6-3,NA,TGTGCCAGCAGTTACTCGATAGGGTCTGGGGCCAACGTCCTGACTTTC,CASSYSIGSGANVLTF
NA,TRBJ2-1,TRBV7-3,few,TGTGCCAGCAGTCCCCTCCTAGGAGGCAACAATGAGCAGTTCTTC,CASSPLLGGNNEQFF
NA,TRBJ1-6,TRBV6-5,NA,TGTGCCAGCCTCCGGACAGATAGTTCACCCCTCCACTTT,CASLRTDSSPLHF